Shown below are 5 T cell receptor beta chains from a single sample sequenced in a study of control samples from healthy donors and cancer patients. The method was immunoSEQ multiplex PCR; TCRdb's version includes in-frame clones alone and lacks a portion of them. The sample records under 150,000 clones, over 85% being singletons. The sample was blood. The receptors originated from a man aged 25 to 45 in good health.

J is TRBJ1-2 and V is TRBV28, with 7 positions matching TRBD1. Per germline, CDR1 MDHEN and CDR2 SYDVKM. CDR3 size: 15 residues. The V and J ends lost 3 bases and 5 bases, in that order; junction bases with no gene match: 9. CDR3: CASSLPRGLMYGYTF. The CDR3 bases are TGTGCCAGCAGTTTGCCGAGGGGGCTAATGTATGGCTACACCTTC.

This chain uses TRBV28 with TRBJ1-5; 9 positions agree with TRBD1. Germline CDR1 and CDR2: MDHEN and SYDVKM. J lost 6 bases, V lost 6 bases, and 9 bases had no gene match. The CDR3 consists of 15 residues. CDR3 nucleotide sequence: TGTGCCAGCAGCCCGGGACAGGGAGGGGGTCAGCCCCAGCATTTT. Translation gives CASSPGQGGGQPQHF. The full variable domain, in which reference TRBV28 and TRBJ1-5 provide the parts outside the CDR3, is DVKVTQSSRYLVKRTGEKVFLECVQDMDHENMFWYRQDPGLGLRLIYFSYDVKMKEKGDIPEGYSVSREKKERFSLILESASTNQTSMYLCASSPGQGGGQPQHFGDGTRLSIL.

The chain links TRBV11-2 to TRBJ2-1; TRBD2 matches at 13 bases. In germline, CDR1 is SGHAT, CDR2 FQNNGV. V shed 1 base, J shed 8 bases, and the junction held 5 bases outside the gene matches. This CDR3 contains 16 residues. Here the CDR3 reads CASSLVSGLAGDEQFF. For the CDR3, the DNA is TGTGCCAGCAGCTTAGTCTCCGGACTAGCGGGGGATGAGCAGTTCTTC.

The chain has TRBV7-9 and TRBJ2-1; 10 bases align to TRBD1. The germline V gene encodes CDR1 SEHNR and CDR2 FQNEAQ (reference sequence). V lost 5 bases and J lost 6; bases outside the gene matches: 4. This CDR3 has 14 residues. In DNA form, the CDR3 reads TGTGCCAGCAGCCGACGGACAGGGGGCAATGAGCAGTTCTTC. This gives the protein CASSRRTGGNEQFF.

This clone appeared a single time. CDR3 region: CASSPHDRAEKLFF. CDR3 DNA sequence: TGTGCCAGTAGTCCCCACGACAGGGCTGAAAAACTGTTTTTT. The J gene is TRBJ1-4, the V gene TRBV19, with TRBD1 identical over 7 bases. CDR3 length: 14 residues. V lost 5 bases to trimming and J lost 7 bases; unmatched junction nucleotides: 7. CDR1 and CDR2 (germline): LNHDA, SQIVND (reference sequence).